This TCR beta chain was sequenced for a study of sequential checkpoint blockade in melanoma. Study-wide background: Arm A got nivolumab then ipilimumab; arm B the reverse, 1:1. Each arm's sequence ended with maintenance nivolumab.

Germline lookup yields CDR1 SGHNT and CDR2 YYREEE (reference sequence). The CDR3 contains 15 residues. The table came from immunoSEQ multiplex PCR; TCRdb's copy has only in-frame clones and leaves some out. Among around 20,000 clones listed, 75% to 85% were seen once. This clone was recorded a few times. One junction end disagrees with the germline gene, perhaps due to a read error. The same CDR3 also results from other DNA sequences found in this sample. Treatment specified: randomized to nivolumab then ipilimumab (arm A) or the reverse (arm B). DNA-damaging chemotherapy had not been given to any patient beforehand. Live CD3+CD8+ CD19− CD56− cells were sorted from PBMCs.

This TCR derives from a human donor with melanoma. The sample in question was CD8+ T cells sorted from blood (inferred from file names), obtained from a patient given nivolumab and ipilimumab in sequence. The chain joins TRBV5-4 to TRBJ1-2; 7 bases line up with TRBD1. The CDR3 reads CASSQGIGGYYGYTF. CDR3 DNA sequence: TGCGCCAGCAGCCAAGGTATAGGGGGCTACTATGGCTACACCTTC.